The 14 T cell receptor beta chains given below trace back to one sample, sequenced in a study of beta chain features in type 1 diabetes (dated by TCRdb to the late 2010s). Libraries were prepared through the immunoSEQ multiplex PCR assay. The entire amount of isolated RNA was reverse transcribed using the High Capacity cDNA Reverse Transcription Kit, so the sequenced TCRB transcripts were expressed ones. TCRdb carries this immuneACCESS record with in-frame sequences only. Its versions omit some clonotypes, under half of them owing to an unresolved V gene in the studies checked, with the rest unexplained. For this sample the table gives around 240,000 clones, of which around 68% were detected only once. Jointly, the top ten make up around 0.05% of the sample. Sequenced material: naive CD4+ T cells from blood. According to the study, the label for this sample's cell subset or site signals: true naive CD4+ T cells. The receptors here all came from a man aged 25 to 40 in good health.

The gene calls are TRBV14 and TRBJ1-5; D might be TRBD1 (6 bases). Germline V gene sequence: CDR1 SGHDN, CDR2 FVKESK. This CDR3 has 17 residues. V was shortened by 1 base and J by 1 base, with 14 bases between the two germline ends. CDR3 in amino acids: CASSQGRTAGSNQPQHF. The CDR3 DNA reads as TGTGCCAGCAGCCAAGGGCGGACAGCCGGAAGCAATCAGCCCCAGCATTTT.

The CDR3 DNA reads as TGTGCCAGCAGCTTAGGCCTAGCGGGAGTTGAAGAGACCCAGTACTTC. It translates to CASSLGLAGVEETQYF. This chain joins TRBV7-9 and TRBJ2-5, with TRBD2 matching 10 bases. This CDR3 region has 16 residues. In germline, CDR1 is SEHNR, CDR2 FQNEAQ (reference sequence). V gave up 1 base and J gave up 3 bases; unmatched junction bases: 5.

The J gene is TRBJ2-3, the V gene TRBV6-1; TRBD1 matches at 11 bases. Germline CDR1 is MNHNS and CDR2 is SASEGT. The CDR3 sequence is 15 residues long. Unmatched junction bases numbered 6, after V lost 3 bases and J lost 7 bases. CDR3 sequence reads: CASSDRDRGSYTQYF. Written as DNA, the CDR3 is TGTGCCAGCAGTGACCGGGACAGGGGGAGTTATACGCAGTATTTT.

J is TRBJ2-3 and V is TRBV28, with 10 bases identical to TRBD2. V lost 7 bases to trimming and J lost 4 bases; unmatched junction nucleotides: 8. Germline loops: CDR1 MDHEN, CDR2 SYDVKM. CDR3 length: 15 residues. CDR3 nucleotides: TGTGCCAGCATCTCGTTTAGCGGGAGGTCAGATACGCAGTATTTT. Translation gives CASISFSGRSDTQYF.

This chain connects TRBV9 to TRBJ2-5; D perhaps matches TRBD2 (6 bases). V shed 4 bases and J shed 5 bases, with 15 bases lying between them. CDR3 size: 14 residues. Germline values: CDR1 SGDLS, CDR2 YYNGEE. In nucleotides, the CDR3 is TGTGCCAGCAGCCCAAGGGCGGGACGGGAGACCCAGTACTTC. It encodes CASSPRAGRETQYF.

This clone showed up just a few times. The chain combines TRBV14 with TRBJ2-1; D is unclear. Germline V gene sequence: CDR1 SGHDN, CDR2 FVKESK. This CDR3 region has 11 residues. Trimming left V 6 bases short and J 10 bases short, with 10 bases between. CDR3 sequence (DNA): TGTGCCAGCAGTCAGACTGGCGAGCAGTTCTTC. Translated, it gives CASSQTGEQFF.

This rearrangement joins TRBV19 to TRBJ2-7, with a weak D call TRBD1 (6 bases). The V gene's germline CDR1 is LNHDA and CDR2 SQIVND (reference sequence). This CDR3 region has 13 residues. Trimming stripped 5 bases from V and 3 bases from J, with 11 bases between. This chain's CDR3 is CASSARTDYEQYF. CDR3 coding DNA: TGTGCCAGTAGTGCCCGGACAGACTACGAGCAGTACTTC.

The chain is built from TRBV4-3 and TRBJ2-1; perhaps TRBD2 as D (5 bases). CDR1 and CDR2 (germline): LGHNA, YSLEER. This CDR3 spans 16 amino acids. Trimming pared 0 bases from V and 3 bases from J, leaving 12 bases between. The CDR3 region is CASSQDSPAVYNEQFF. The CDR3 DNA reads TGCGCCAGCAGCCAAGACAGTCCAGCGGTCTACAATGAGCAGTTCTTC.

This clone was found once. The identical CDR3 is also encoded by other nucleotide sequences in the sample. J is TRBJ2-4 and V is TRBV9; D gene unclear. Germline CDR1 SGDLS, CDR2 YYNGEE. The CDR3 length is 12 residues. V lost 3 bases and J 1 base, leaving 2 bases between the germline ends. In DNA, the CDR3 is TGTGCCAGCAGCGGGGCCAAAAACATTCAGTACTTC. Translation gives CASSGAKNIQYF. The variable domain in full, completed from reference TRBV9 and TRBJ2-4, reads DSGVTQTPKHLITATGQRVTLRCSPRSGDLSVYWYQQSLDQGLQFLIQYYNGEERAKGNILERFSAQQFPDLHSELNLSSLELGDSALYFCASSGAKNIQYFGAGTRLSVL.

This rearrangement joins TRBV25-1 to TRBJ2-3, with a tentative D call TRBD1 (5 bases). Germline-derived CDR1 and CDR2 are MGHDK and SYGVNS. This CDR3 spans 13 amino acids. V was shortened by 6 bases and J by 11 bases, with 18 bases between the two germline ends. In DNA, the CDR3 is TGTGCCAGCAGCTCAGGACAAACTGTTTTGCAGTATTTT. It encodes CASSSGQTVLQYF.

Worth noting for this clone: One junction end does not reproduce the germline sequence, and a read error may be involved. The chain employs TRBV7-2 and TRBJ2-4; the D call may be TRBD1 or TRBD2 (6 bases each). This CDR3 is 12 amino acids long. Germline CDR1 SGHTA, CDR2 FQGNSA. CDR3 region: CASSVSRGALLF. Written as DNA, the CDR3 is TGTGCCAGCAGCGTCTCAAGGGGGGCCCTCCTCTTC.

A word on this clone: Within the sample, other DNA sequences also encode this same CDR3. The chain recombines TRBV18 with TRBJ2-7, with TRBD1 matching 11 bases. Trimming removed 3 bases from V and 2 bases from J; junction bases left unmatched: 0. CDR3 length: 14 residues. CDR1 and CDR2 from the germline V gene are KGHSH and LQKENI. CDR3 DNA sequence: TGTGCCAGCTCACCGGGACAGGGGGCCTACGAGCAGTACTTC. This encodes CASSPGQGAYEQYF.

This chain links TRBV15 with TRBJ2-7; 12 nucleotides align to TRBD1. Germline trimming cut 5 bases from V and 5 bases from J; bases unmatched to any gene: 13. The CDR3 has 17 residues. In germline, CDR1 is LNHNV, CDR2 YYDKDF (reference sequence). As DNA, the CDR3 is TGTGCCACCAGCGGTTGGAGTCCGGGACAGGGGGCGCACGAGCAGTACTTC. This sequence encodes CATSGWSPGQGAHEQYF.

The chain is built from TRBV29-1 and TRBJ2-5; 8 bases match TRBD1. The junction had 11 bases not matched to a gene; V was cut back by 5 bases and J by 6 bases. Germline CDR1 SQVTM, CDR2 ANQGSEA. The length of the CDR3 is 14 residues. The CDR3 sequence: CSVPPGQVTQTQYF. CDR3 nucleotides: TGCAGCGTTCCCCCGGGACAGGTCACACAGACCCAGTACTTC.